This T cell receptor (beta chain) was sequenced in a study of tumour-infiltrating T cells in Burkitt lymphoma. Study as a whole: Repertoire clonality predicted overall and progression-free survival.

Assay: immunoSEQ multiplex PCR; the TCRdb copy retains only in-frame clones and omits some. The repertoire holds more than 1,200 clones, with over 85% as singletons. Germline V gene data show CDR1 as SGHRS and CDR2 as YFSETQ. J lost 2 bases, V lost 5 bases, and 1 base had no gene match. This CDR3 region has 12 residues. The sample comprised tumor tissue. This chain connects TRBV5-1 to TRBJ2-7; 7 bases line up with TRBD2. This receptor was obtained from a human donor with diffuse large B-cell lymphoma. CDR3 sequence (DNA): TGCGCCAGCAGTAGCGGGCCCTACGAGCAGTACTTC. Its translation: CASSSGPYEQYF.